This entry lists 29 T cell receptor beta chains sequenced from one sample in a study of blood T cell repertoires in COVID-19. Sequencing was performed with immunoSEQ multiplex PCR; in TCRdb, only in-frame clones are kept and a portion is missing. The sample lists approximately 170,000 clones, roughly 83% occurring once. Sequencing was done on a sample of PBMCs or T cells enriched from blood (not recorded which). The receptors shown here come from a woman aged 45-65 years who had recovered from COVID-19.

This chain uses TRBV23-1 with TRBJ1-5; D is perhaps TRBD1 (5 bases). TRBV23-1 is an ORF for which the function is uncertain. The V end lost 3 bases, the J end lost 1 base, and 13 bases lay between the germline ends. The CDR3 runs to 16 residues. The CDR3 is CASSHSDTMSNQPQHF. CDR3 coding DNA: TGCGCCAGCAGTCACTCGGACACAATGAGCAATCAGCCCCAGCATTTT.

V gene TRBV7-2 combines with J gene TRBJ1-2; 9 nucleotides align to TRBD1. The J segment lost 4 bases and the V segment lost 5 bases, leaving 8 bases of the junction unmatched. Germline CDR1 reads SGHTA; CDR2 reads FQGNSA. The CDR3 consists of 15 residues. CDR3 sequence (DNA): TGTGCCAGCAGCCCGGGACAGGGCTCTGTCTATGGCTACACCTTC. Translation: CASSPGQGSVYGYTF.

This chain uses TRBV27 with TRBJ1-1, with a possible D match to TRBD1 (5 bases). V was pared by 3 bases and J by 1 base, with 15 bases between. This CDR3 spans 16 amino acids. Germline V gene sequence: CDR1 MNHEY, CDR2 SMNVEV (reference sequence). Here the CDR3 reads CASSFLTTVRNTEAFF. In nucleotides, the CDR3 is TGTGCCAGCAGTTTTCTCACGACAGTAAGGAACACTGAAGCTTTCTTT.

This clone has only a few counts. V usage is TRBV9 and J usage is TRBJ1-4; D is ambiguous. Looked up from germline, CDR1 is SGDLS and CDR2 is YYNGEE. This CDR3 spans 14 amino acids. V was trimmed by 3 bases and J by 8 bases, leaving 14 bases between them. This CDR3 is CASSATVVGEKLFF. CDR3 nucleotides: TGTGCCAGCAGCGCGACCGTGGTGGGCGAAAAACTGTTTTTT.

V and J are TRBV12-3 or TRBV12-4 and TRBJ1-1; D gene uncertain. The CDR3 has 12 amino acids. The V gene lost 2 bases and the J gene lost 8 bases, with 9 bases spanning the gap. For the CDR3, the DNA is TGTGCCAGCAGTTTAATCCACGGGGAAGCTTTCTTT. This gives the protein CASSLIHGEAFF.

V gene TRBV7-2 combines with J gene TRBJ1-5; the D gene is possibly TRBD1 (5 bases). This CDR3 comprises 16 residues. Germline V gene lookup returns CDR1 SGHTA and CDR2 FQGNSA. Trimming cost V 1 base and J 2 bases, with 12 bases left between them. CDR3: CASSLEGARGNQPQHF. The CDR3, as DNA: TGTGCCAGCAGCTTAGAAGGGGCAAGAGGCAATCAGCCCCAGCATTTT.

The chain carries TRBV6-2 or TRBV6-3 and TRBJ1-2; D is undetermined. Trimming cost V 5 bases and J 5 bases, with 9 bases left between them. Germline V gene data show CDR1 as MNHEY and CDR2 as SVGEGT. The CDR3 sequence is 12 residues long. As DNA, the CDR3 is TGTGCCAGCAGTCCCTCCCTTTATGGCTACACCTTC. It codes for CASSPSLYGYTF.

The rearrangement links TRBV4-1 to TRBJ1-4, with 8 positions matching TRBD1. The germline CDR1 and CDR2 sequences are MGHRA and YSYEKL. The trim removed 4 bases at V and 1 base at J, leaving 20 bases unmatched. The CDR3 has 21 amino acids. CDR3 sequence: CASSRTRGGQGGLETNEKLFF. CDR3 DNA sequence: TGCGCCAGCAGCCGAACTAGAGGAGGACAGGGAGGTCTCGAAACTAATGAAAAACTGTTTTTT.

In nucleotides, the CDR3 is TGTGCCAGCAGCGTAGATCCAGCCGGGGAGCTGTTTTTT. This translates into CASSVDPAGELFF. The chain is built from TRBV9 and TRBJ2-2, with unresolved D. In germline, CDR1 is SGDLS, CDR2 YYNGEE. The CDR3 totals 13 residues. Trimming took 0 bases from V and 6 from J, leaving 6 bases between them.

J is TRBJ1-5 and V is TRBV3-1 (or the pseudogene TRBV3-2), with a tentative D call TRBD1 (6 bases). V was pared by 5 bases and J by 1 base, with 9 bases between. The CDR3 is 14 amino acids. The germline V gene has CDR1 LGHDT and CDR2 YNNKEL (reference sequence). The CDR3 region has the DNA TGTGCCAGCAGCAAAACAGGGAGCAATCAGCCCCAGCATTTT. Its translation is CASSKTGSNQPQHF.

This clone was seen only once. The V call is TRBV29-1, the J call TRBJ1-2, with 10 bases aligning to TRBD1. Germline V lookup: CDR1 SQVTM, CDR2 ANQGSEA. V lost 7 bases to trimming and J lost 6 bases; unmatched junction nucleotides: 5. CDR3 length: 12 amino acids. CDR3 amino acids: CSAQTGGNGYTF. DNA of the CDR3: TGCAGCGCACAGACAGGGGGCAATGGCTACACCTTC. Looking up the rest from reference TRBV29-1 and TRBJ1-2 gives the full variable domain: SAVISQKPSRDICQRGTSLTIQCQVDSQVTMMFWYRQQPGQSLTLIATANQGSEATYESGFVIDKFPISRPNLTFSTLTVSNMSPEDSSIYLCSAQTGGNGYTFGSGTRLTVV.

The chain recombines TRBV3-1 (or the pseudogene TRBV3-2) with TRBJ1-2; 8 bases fit TRBD1. This CDR3 has 13 amino acids. Per the germline V gene, CDR1 is LGHDT and CDR2 is YNNKEL (reference sequence). V was pared by 6 bases and J by 8 bases, with 8 bases of the junction left unmatched. CDR3 residues: CASRRQGAVGYTF. DNA of the CDR3: TGTGCCAGCAGGCGTCAGGGGGCGGTAGGCTACACCTTC.

The V call is TRBV18, the J call TRBJ1-6; TRBD1 matches 7 bases. CDR3 length: 15 residues. The germline V gene encodes CDR1 KGHSH and CDR2 LQKENI. V trimming: 3 bases; J trimming: 7 bases; junction bases outside the gene matches: 6. The CDR3 DNA sequence: TGTGCCAGCTCACCTTCCCAGGGGGGCAATTCACCCCTCCACTTT. It codes for CASSPSQGGNSPLHF. Based on the CDR3 plus reference TRBV18 and TRBJ1-6, the full variable domain is NAGVMQNPRHLVRRRGQEARLRCSPMKGHSHVYWYRQLPEEGLKFMVYLQKENIIDESGMPKERFSAEFPKEGPSILRIQQVVRGDSAAYFCASSPSQGGNSPLHFGNGTRLTVT.

The gene calls are TRBV19 and TRBJ1-2, with 10 bases identical to TRBD1. CDR1 and CDR2 from the germline V gene are LNHDA and SQIVND (reference sequence). Trimming took 4 bases from V and 7 from J; bases not matched to a gene: 9. The CDR3 has 15 amino acids. CDR3 DNA: TGTGCCAGTAGTAATAGGGACAGGGGATCCGGTGGCTACACCTTC. It specifies CASSNRDRGSGGYTF.

This chain uses TRBV7-2 with TRBJ1-5, with D unclear. CDR1 and CDR2 from the germline V gene are SGHTA and FQGNSA. CDR3 length: 15 residues. The V gene lost 5 bases and the J gene lost 4 bases, with 15 bases spanning the gap. The CDR3 DNA sequence: TGTGCCAGCAGCCCCGGCGGGAGAGCGAATCAGCCCCAGCATTTT. This translates into CASSPGGRANQPQHF.

The rearrangement joins TRBV2 to TRBJ2-5; perhaps TRBD1 as D (5 bases). CDR3 length: 12 amino acids. CDR1 and CDR2 (germline): SNHLY, FYNNEI. Between the trimmed V and J ends, which lost 8 bases and 5 bases, there was a span of 12 bases. The CDR3 sequence: CASAGLGETQYF. CDR3 DNA: TGTGCCAGCGCAGGGCTGGGGGAGACCCAGTACTTC.

The rearrangement links TRBV30 to TRBJ2-3; 9 nucleotides line up with TRBD2. CDR1 and CDR2 (germline): GTSNPN, SVGIG (reference sequence). The CDR3 has 14 amino acids. V lost 2 bases and J lost 5; bases outside the gene matches: 5. The CDR3 DNA sequence: TGTGCCTGGAGTCCGGGCGGGGGGGGAGATACGCAGTATTTT. The encoded protein is CAWSPGGGGDTQYF.

The rearrangement uses TRBV7-2 and TRBJ2-7; the match to TRBD1 covers 8 bases. Trimming at V came to 1 base and at J to 6 bases, leaving 5 bases not matched to a gene. There are 14 residues in the CDR3. Germline V CDR1 and CDR2: SGHTA, FQGNSA. The CDR3 DNA reads as TGTGCCAGCAGCTTAGGGGCAGGGGGCTCCGAGCAGTACGTC. It codes for CASSLGAGGSEQYV.

The J gene is TRBJ1-6, the V gene TRBV19, with D perhaps matching TRBD1 (6 bases). Germline V gene sequence: CDR1 LNHDA, CDR2 SQIVND (reference sequence). The germline V and J ends were trimmed by 9 bases and 5 bases, with 20 bases remaining between them. This CDR3 contains 16 residues. For the CDR3, the DNA is TGTGCCAGCCACGACTGGGGGCAGGGCAATAATTCACCCCTCCACTTT. It encodes CASHDWGQGNNSPLHF.

The chain recombines TRBV19 with TRBJ1-4, with 11 bases that match TRBD1. This CDR3 contains 19 residues. Germline V gene data show CDR1 as LNHDA and CDR2 as SQIVND (reference sequence). V was pared by 5 bases and J by 0 bases, with 11 bases of the junction left unmatched. The CDR3 DNA is TGTGCCAGTAGTGCGGACAGGGGGCGATATACCGCAACTAATGAAAAACTGTTTTTT. It translates to CASSADRGRYTATNEKLFF. The whole variable domain, filled in from reference TRBV19 and TRBJ1-4, reads DGGITQSPKYLFRKEGQNVTLSCEQNLNHDAMYWYRQDPGQGLRLIYYSQIVNDFQKGDIAEGYSVSREKKESFPLTVTSAQKNPTAFYLCASSADRGRYTATNEKLFFGSGTQLSVL.

This clone showed up just once. The rearrangement joins TRBV4-3 to TRBJ1-2; possible D gene TRBD1, 6 bases. CDR1 and CDR2 (germline): LGHNA, YSLEER. V lost 0 bases and J lost 8, with 13 bases in between. The CDR3 totals 14 residues. In DNA form, the CDR3 reads TGCGCCAGCAGCCAAGAGGCGGGGGCTAAAGGCTACACCTTC. Its translation: CASSQEAGAKGYTF.

CDR3 sequence: CASSPSGLPYQPQHF. The CDR3 region has the DNA TGTGCCAGCAGTCCCTCGGGACTGCCCTATCAGCCCCAGCATTTT. This sequence joins TRBV25-1 and TRBJ1-5; the D gene is possibly TRBD1 (5 bases). Between the trimmed V and J ends, which lost 5 bases and 5 bases, there was a span of 16 bases. CDR3 size: 15 residues. Germline CDR1 is MGHDK and CDR2 is SYGVNS.

Comment on this clone: A junction boundary mismatches the germline segment, possibly from a read error. V usage is TRBV27 and J usage is TRBJ1-5; 9 bases line up with TRBD1. The V gene's germline CDR1 is MNHEY and CDR2 SMNVEV (reference sequence). The CDR3 has 13 residues. The CDR3 sequence is CASSPLDRGRQFF. CDR3 DNA: TGTGCCAGCAGTCCCCTGGACAGGGGCCGTCAGTTTTTT.

DNA of the CDR3: TGTGCCAGTAGGACCCCGGGACAGTCCTACAATGAGCAGTTCTTC. Its translation: CASRTPGQSYNEQFF. This chain connects TRBV19 to TRBJ2-1; TRBD1 aligns across 7 bases. The CDR3 consists of 15 residues. CDR1 is LNHDA and CDR2 is SQIVND in the germline V gene (reference sequence). Trimming at V came to 6 bases and at J to 1 base, leaving 6 bases not matched to a gene.

The chain uses TRBV7-9 and TRBJ2-1; 9 bases map to TRBD2. The CDR3 runs to 17 residues. V shed 5 bases and J 7 bases; nucleotides not matched to a gene: 15. Germline CDR1 is SEHNR and CDR2 is FQNEAQ (reference sequence). For the CDR3, the DNA is TGTGCCAGCAGCCCCCACGGTGGGGGCGGGGGGGCGAATGAGCAGTTCTTC. Its protein is CASSPHGGGGGANEQFF.

The DNA of the CDR3 is TGTGCCAGCAGCTTAGGGGGCCACGAGCAGTACGTC. Amino acid sequence: CASSLGGHEQYV. V gene TRBV7-9 combines with J gene TRBJ2-7; D is perhaps TRBD1 (5 bases). This CDR3 spans 12 amino acids. Trimming left V 1 base short and J 5 bases short, with 6 bases between. Per germline, CDR1 SEHNR and CDR2 FQNEAQ (reference sequence).

The V and J genes are TRBV6-2 or TRBV6-3 and TRBJ1-2, with D maybe TRBD1 (5 bases). Trimming pared 5 bases from V and 0 bases from J, leaving 16 bases between. The germline V gene encodes CDR1 MNHEY and CDR2 SVGEGT. This CDR3 comprises 16 residues. CDR3 coding DNA: TGTGCCAGCAGTGCGGCAGGGAAGTCAGCTAACTATGGCTACACCTTC. Residues: CASSAAGKSANYGYTF.

The J gene is TRBJ2-5, the V gene TRBV18; D is ambiguous. This CDR3 is 13 amino acids long. V lost 4 bases, J lost 3 bases, and 9 bases lay in between. From germline, CDR1 is KGHSH and CDR2 LQKENI. The CDR3 reads CASSLSIEETQYF. In nucleotides, the CDR3 is TGTGCCAGCTCACTATCGATAGAAGAGACCCAGTACTTC.

The genes are TRBV4-1 and TRBJ1-1; 8 bases fit TRBD1. CDR3 size: 15 residues. Per the germline V gene, CDR1 is MGHRA and CDR2 is YSYEKL. V shed 5 bases and J 1 base; nucleotides not matched to a gene: 6. The CDR3 coding sequence is TGCGCCAGCAGCTCCGCGGACAGGGCGAACACTGAAGCTTTCTTT. The encoded protein is CASSSADRANTEAFF.